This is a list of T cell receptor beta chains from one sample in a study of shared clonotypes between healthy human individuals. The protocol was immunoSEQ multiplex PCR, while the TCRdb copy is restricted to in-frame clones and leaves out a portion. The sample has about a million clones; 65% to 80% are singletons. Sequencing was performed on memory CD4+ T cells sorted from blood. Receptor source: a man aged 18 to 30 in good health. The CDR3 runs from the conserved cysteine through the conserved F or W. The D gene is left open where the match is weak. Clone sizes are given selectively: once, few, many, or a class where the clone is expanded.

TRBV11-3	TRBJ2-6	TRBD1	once	TGTGCCAGCAGCTCACAGGGGGACGGAACTGGGGCCAACGTCCTGACTTTC	CASSSQGDGTGANVLTF
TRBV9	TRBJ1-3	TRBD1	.	TGTGCCAGCAGCGAGGGACAGGGGGCGTCCGGAAACACCATATATTTT	CASSEGQGASGNTIYF
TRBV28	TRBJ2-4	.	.	TGTGCCAGCAGTCTAAGAAAAAACATTCAGTACTTC	CASSLRKNIQYF
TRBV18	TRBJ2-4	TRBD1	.	TGTGCCAGCTCACCAGGGGACAGGGATTTAAACATTCAGTACTTC	CASSPGDRDLNIQYF
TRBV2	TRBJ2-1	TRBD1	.	TGTGCCAGCAAGGGACAGGGGGAAAGTAATGAGCAGTTCTTC	CASKGQGESNEQFF
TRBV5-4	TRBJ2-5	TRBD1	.	TGTGCCAGCATCCCGGACAGGGGGAGAGAGACCCAGTACTTC	CASIPDRGRETQYF
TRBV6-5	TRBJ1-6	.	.	TGTGCCAGCAGTCCCGCCTATAATTCACCCCTCCACTTT	CASSPAYNSPLHF
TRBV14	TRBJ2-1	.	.	TGTGCCAGCAGAAAACAGGGTACGGATGAGCAGTTCTTC	CASRKQGTDEQFF
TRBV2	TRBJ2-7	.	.	TGTGCCATCCTTGTCCGGGCCGAGCAGTACTTC	CAILVRAEQYF
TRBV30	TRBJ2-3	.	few	TGTGCCTGGAGCTTCGGTTTGAGCACAGATACGCAGTATTTT	CAWSFGLSTDTQYF
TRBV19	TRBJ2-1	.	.	TGTGCCAGTAGTATCCCGGGACTCCCCTACAATGAGCAGTTCTTC	CASSIPGLPYNEQFF
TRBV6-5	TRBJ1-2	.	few	TGTGCCAGCAGTTATAGGGGGGCTGGCTACACCTTC	CASSYRGAGYTF
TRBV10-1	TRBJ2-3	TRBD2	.	TGCGCCAGCAGCGCTAGCGGGGGGGGCACAGATACGCAGTATTTT	CASSASGGGTDTQYF
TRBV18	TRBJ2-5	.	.	TGTGCCAGCTCACCGCTACAGGGAGGTCAAGAGACCCAGTACTTC	CASSPLQGGQETQYF
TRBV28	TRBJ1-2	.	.	TGTGCCAGCAGTCCCGGGACAAGGCCCTATGGCTACACCTTC	CASSPGTRPYGYTF
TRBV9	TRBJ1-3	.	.	TGTGCCAGCAGCGGTAGTGAGGCTTTTTCTGGAAACACCATATATTTT	CASSGSEAFSGNTIYF
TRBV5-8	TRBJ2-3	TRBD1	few	TGTGCCAGCAGCTTGGCCGCCAGGGGGAACACAGATACGCAGTATTTT	CASSLAARGNTDTQYF
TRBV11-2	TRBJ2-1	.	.	TGTGCCAGCACCCTAACAGGGAAGAAAACGAATGAGCAGTTCTTC	CASTLTGKKTNEQFF
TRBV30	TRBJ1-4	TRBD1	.	TGTGCCTGGAGTCGGCAGGGGGCAGGTGAAAAACTGTTTTTT	CAWSRQGAGEKLFF
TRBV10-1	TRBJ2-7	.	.	TGCGCCAGCAGCGACAGCTACGAGCAGTACTTC	CASSDSYEQYF
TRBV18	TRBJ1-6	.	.	TGTGCCAGCTCGCGACAGCAAAATTCACCCCTCCACTTT	CASSRQQNSPLHF
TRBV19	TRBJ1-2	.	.	TGTGCCAGTACCACCGTTAGGGGCTTTGGCTACACCTTC	CASTTVRGFGYTF
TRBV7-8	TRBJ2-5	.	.	TGTGCCAGCAGCTTACCAGGGGAGCGGGAGACCCAGTACTTC	CASSLPGERETQYF
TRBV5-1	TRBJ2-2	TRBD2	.	TGCGCCAGCAGGAACAGCGGGGGGAACACCGGGGAGCTGTTTTTT	CASRNSGGNTGELFF
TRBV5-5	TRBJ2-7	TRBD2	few	TGTGCCAGCAGCCAAGGGACTAGCGGGAGTTACGAGCAGTACTTC	CASSQGTSGSYEQYF
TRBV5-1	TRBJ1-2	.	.	TGCGCCAGCAGCTTGGCCGCAGGGTTCGATGGCTACACCTTC	CASSLAAGFDGYTF
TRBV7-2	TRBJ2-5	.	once	TGTGCCAGCAGCTCCGGTTTCAGGGCTGGAGAGACCCAGTACTTC	CASSSGFRAGETQYF
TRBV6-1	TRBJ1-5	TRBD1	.	TGTGCCAGCAGTGAGACGGACAGGTGGGCTCAGCCCCAGCATTTT	CASSETDRWAQPQHF
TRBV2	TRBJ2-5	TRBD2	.	TGTGCCAGCAGTCTCGGGACTAGCGGGGCCCAAGAGACCCAGTACTTC	CASSLGTSGAQETQYF
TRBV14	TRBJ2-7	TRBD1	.	TGTGCCAGCAGCCTAACAGGGGGTTCCTACGAGCAGTACTTC	CASSLTGGSYEQYF
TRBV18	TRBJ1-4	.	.	TGTGCCAGCTCCTTCGACAGCAATGAAAAACTGTTTTTT	CASSFDSNEKLFF
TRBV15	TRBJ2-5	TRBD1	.	TGTGCCACCAGCAGCGGGGGACAGGGGGAGACCCAGTACTTC	CATSSGGQGETQYF
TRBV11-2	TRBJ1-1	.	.	TGTGCCAGCAGCCTCGGACAGCCCAGGTCTGAAGCTTTCTTT	CASSLGQPRSEAFF
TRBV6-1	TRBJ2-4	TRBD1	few	TGTGCCAGCAGTGGTCGACAGGGGGCGGCCAAAAACATTCAGTACTTC	CASSGRQGAAKNIQYF
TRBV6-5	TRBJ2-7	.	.	TGTGCCAGCAGTTTACAGGGCTACGAGCAGTACTTC	CASSLQGYEQYF
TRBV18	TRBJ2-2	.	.	TGTGCCAGCTCACCCCCCGCAGCCGCCGGCGGGGAGCTGTTTTTT	CASSPPAAAGGELFF
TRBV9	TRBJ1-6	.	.	TGTGCCAGCAGCGTAGTCGGGGGCACGAATTCACCCCTCCACTTT	CASSVVGGTNSPLHF
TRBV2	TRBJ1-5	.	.	TGTGCCAGCAGTAAAGGATTTAGCAATCAGCCCCAGCATTTT	CASSKGFSNQPQHF
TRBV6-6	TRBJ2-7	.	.	TGTGCCAGCAGTTACCCCGGGGGGCTAGCTTACGAGCAGTACTTC	CASSYPGGLAYEQYF
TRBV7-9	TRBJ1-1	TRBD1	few	TGTGCCAGCACCAGACAGGGGGCTGAAGCTTTCTTT	CASTRQGAEAFF
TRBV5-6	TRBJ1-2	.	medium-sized	TGTGCCAGCAGTCTCCCAGCTAACTATGGCTACACCTTC	CASSLPANYGYTF
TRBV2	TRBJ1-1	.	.	TGTGCCAGCAGTGAACAGGGGCTCTCCACTGAAGCTTTCTTT	CASSEQGLSTEAFF
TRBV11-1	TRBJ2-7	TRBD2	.	TGTGCCAGCAGCCCCGAAGCGGGGGTCCTCTCCTACGAGCAGTACTTC	CASSPEAGVLSYEQYF